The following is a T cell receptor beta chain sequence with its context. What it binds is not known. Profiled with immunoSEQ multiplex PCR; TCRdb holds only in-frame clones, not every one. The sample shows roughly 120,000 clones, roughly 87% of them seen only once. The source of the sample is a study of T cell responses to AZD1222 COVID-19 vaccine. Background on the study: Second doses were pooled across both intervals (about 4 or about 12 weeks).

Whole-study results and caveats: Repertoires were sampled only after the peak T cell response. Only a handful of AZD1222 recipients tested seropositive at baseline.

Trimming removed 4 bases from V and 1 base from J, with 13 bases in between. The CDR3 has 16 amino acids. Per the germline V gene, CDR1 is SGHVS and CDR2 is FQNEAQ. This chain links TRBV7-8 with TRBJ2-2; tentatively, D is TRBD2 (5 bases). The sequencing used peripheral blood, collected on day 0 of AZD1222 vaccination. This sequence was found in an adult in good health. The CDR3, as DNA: TGTGCCAGCAGCTACACCCGGACTCTGAACACCGGGGAGCTGTTTTTT. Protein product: CASSYTRTLNTGELFF. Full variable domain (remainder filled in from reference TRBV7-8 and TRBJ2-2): GAGVSQSPRYKVAKRGQDVALRCDPISGHVSLFWYQQALGQGPEFLTYFQNEAQLDKSGLPSDRFFAERPEGSVSTLKIQRTQQEDSAVYLCASSYTRTLNTGELFFGEGSRLTVL.